This record covers a single T cell receptor (beta chain). Antigen unknown. Data came from immunoSEQ multiplex PCR; TCRdb stores just in-frame clones and leaves some out. This sample has about 110,000 clones, with about nine tenths found just once. This sample stems from a study of T cell responses to AZD1222 COVID-19 vaccine. General observations from the study: There were mostly white British donors and more females than males, and clonal diversity was possibly underestimated. As reported, nearly half of all spike-specific TCRs target variant regions that are unmutated.

This CDR3 spans 16 amino acids. Trimming took off 5 bases at V and 4 bases at J, with 21 bases between the two ends. Germline lookup yields CDR1 MGHRA and CDR2 YSYEKL. This TCR came from an adult in good health. Sequencing used peripheral blood, obtained on day 0 of AZD1222 vaccination. The chain employs TRBV4-1 and TRBJ2-7, with TRBD2 as a possible D gene (6 bases). Written as DNA, the CDR3 is TGCGCCAGCAGCAGGTTCATGACGGGAGATAATTACGAGCAGTACTTC. Protein product: CASSRFMTGDNYEQYF.